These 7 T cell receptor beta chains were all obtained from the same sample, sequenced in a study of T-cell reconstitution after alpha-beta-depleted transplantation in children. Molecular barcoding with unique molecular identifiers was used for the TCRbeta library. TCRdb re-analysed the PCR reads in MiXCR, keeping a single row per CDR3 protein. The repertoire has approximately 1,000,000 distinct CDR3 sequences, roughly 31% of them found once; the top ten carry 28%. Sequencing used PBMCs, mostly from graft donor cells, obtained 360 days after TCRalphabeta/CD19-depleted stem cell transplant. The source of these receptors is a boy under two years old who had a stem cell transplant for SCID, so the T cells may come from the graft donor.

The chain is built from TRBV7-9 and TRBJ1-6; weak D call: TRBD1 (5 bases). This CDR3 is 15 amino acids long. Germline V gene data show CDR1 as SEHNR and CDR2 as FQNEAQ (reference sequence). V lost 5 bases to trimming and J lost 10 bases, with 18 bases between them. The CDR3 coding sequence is TGTGCCAGCAGCCTCGGCAGGGTAGGAGGCTCACCCCTCCACTTT. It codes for CASSLGRVGGSPLHF.

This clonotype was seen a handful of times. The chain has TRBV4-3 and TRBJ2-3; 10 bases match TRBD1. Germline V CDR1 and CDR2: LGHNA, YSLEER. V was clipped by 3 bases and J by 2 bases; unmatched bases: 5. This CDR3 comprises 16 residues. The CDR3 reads CASSQWGQGLTDTQYF. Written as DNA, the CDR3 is TGCGCCAGCAGCCAGTGGGGACAGGGGCTCACAGATACGCAGTATTTT.

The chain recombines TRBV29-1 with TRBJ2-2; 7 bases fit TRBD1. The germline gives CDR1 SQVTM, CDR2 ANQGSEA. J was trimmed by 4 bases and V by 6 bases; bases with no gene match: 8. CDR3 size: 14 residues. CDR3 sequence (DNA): TGCAGCGTCCAATCCAGGGGGAGCACCGGGGAGCTGTTTTTT. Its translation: CSVQSRGSTGELFF.

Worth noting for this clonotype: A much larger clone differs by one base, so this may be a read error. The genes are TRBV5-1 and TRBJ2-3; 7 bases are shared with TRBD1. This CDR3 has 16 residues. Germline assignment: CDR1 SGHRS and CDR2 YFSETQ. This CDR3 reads CASSRYAGTETDMQYF. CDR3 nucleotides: TGCGCCAGCAGCCGTTATGCCGGGACAGAGACAGATATGCAGTATTTT.

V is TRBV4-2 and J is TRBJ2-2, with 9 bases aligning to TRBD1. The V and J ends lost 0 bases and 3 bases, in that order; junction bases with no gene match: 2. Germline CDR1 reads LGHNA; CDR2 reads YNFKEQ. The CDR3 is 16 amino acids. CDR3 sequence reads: CASSQETGGHTGELFF. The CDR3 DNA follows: TGTGCCAGCAGCCAAGAGACAGGGGGACACACCGGGGAGCTGTTTTTT.

The DNA for the CDR3 is TGCGCCAGCAGCCCGACGGTTAGCGGGGGGGCCGGAGAGACCCAGTACTTC. Translation gives CASSPTVSGGAGETQYF. The chain carries TRBV5-1 and TRBJ2-5; TRBD2 matches 11 bases. The CDR3 consists of 17 residues. Germline V gene sequence: CDR1 SGHRS, CDR2 YFSETQ. V dropped 4 bases and J dropped 4; count of bases not matched to a gene: 12. Variable domain in full (rest from reference TRBV5-1 and TRBJ2-5): KAGVTQTPRYLIKTRGQQVTLSCSPISGHRSVSWYQQTPGQGLQFLFEYFSETQRNKGNFPGRFSGRQFSNSRSEMNVSTLELGDSALYLCASSPTVSGGAGETQYFGPGTRLLVL.

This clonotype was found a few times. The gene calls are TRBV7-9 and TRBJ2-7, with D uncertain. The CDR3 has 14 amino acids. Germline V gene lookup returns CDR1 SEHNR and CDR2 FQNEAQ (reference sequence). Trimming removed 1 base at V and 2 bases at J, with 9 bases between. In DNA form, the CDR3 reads TGTGCCAGCAGCTTAGGGTGGGTCCCCTACGAGCAGTACTTC. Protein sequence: CASSLGWVPYEQYF.